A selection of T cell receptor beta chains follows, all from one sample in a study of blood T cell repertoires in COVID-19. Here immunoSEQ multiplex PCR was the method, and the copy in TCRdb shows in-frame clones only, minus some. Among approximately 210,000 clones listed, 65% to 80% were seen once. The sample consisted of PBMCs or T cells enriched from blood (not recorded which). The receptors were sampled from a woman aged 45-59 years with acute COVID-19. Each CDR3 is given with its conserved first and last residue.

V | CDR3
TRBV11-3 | CASSLSGYTEAFF
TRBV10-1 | CASRRDRITDTQYF
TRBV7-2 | CASSLETARRETQYF
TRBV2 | CASSDQQGLGEKLFF
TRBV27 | CASRGLEAGVKNIQYF
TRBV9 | CASSVWASGGSTDTQYF
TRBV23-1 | CASSQWDRYNEQFF
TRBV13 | CASSRTRSHTF
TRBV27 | CASSLRESSGNTIYF
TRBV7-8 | CASSLAGAPYNEQFF
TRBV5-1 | CASSLVGGVNTEAFF
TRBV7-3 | CASSPGHQNTEAFF
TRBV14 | CASSPEGSANYGYTF
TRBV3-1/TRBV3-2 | CASSLGGREPQHF
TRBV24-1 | CATSDETGGGNTIYF
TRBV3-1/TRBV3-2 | CASSLNGATYGYTF
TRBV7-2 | CASSLEVGAHEQFF
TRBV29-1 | CSVGLAGGGETQYF
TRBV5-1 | CASSWGEPNEKLFF
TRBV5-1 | CASRLGTDTQYF
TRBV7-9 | CASSLVFRWASGNTIYF
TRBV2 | CASSEGEGGNSPLHF
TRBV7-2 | CASSPQGRFSGNTIYF
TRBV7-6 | CASSLNQGRNSPLHF
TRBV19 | CASSRQPQETQYF
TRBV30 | CAWSWGSGGRRSSPLHF
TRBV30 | CAWRPTGGGYGYTF
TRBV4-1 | CASSPGLNVETQYF
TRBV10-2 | CASNSAGEADEQFF
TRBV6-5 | CATAGEGNYGYTF
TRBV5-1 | CASSAGYEQFF
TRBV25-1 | CASSELKPKGYTF